This T cell receptor beta chain emerged from a study of T cells in Graves' hyperthyroidism and ophthalmopathy. Regarding the study as a whole: The blood repertoire included most of the expanded thyroid clonotypes above 0.001.

Germline CDR1 is MNHEY and CDR2 is SMNVEV (reference sequence). This CDR3 is built from 13 residues. Trimming removed 3 bases at V and 4 bases at J, with 9 bases between. This clonotype was detected many times. Its antigen is unknown. Any symptoms of ophthalmopathy came after the first hyperthyroidism diagnosis, from which the blood sample dates. This sample holds PBMCs from under 11 ml fresh peripheral blood. The investigators amplified TCR beta CDR3 regions from RNA transcripts. An initial round of RT-PCR targeting the TCR CDR3 relied on the HTBI primer set. TCRdb reprocessed the multiplex PCR reads via MiXCR and lists one record per CDR3 protein. Of fewer than 300,000 distinct CDR3 sequences listed, about 15% were seen once; the top ten hold 30%.

The V and J genes are TRBV27 and TRBJ1-1; D unclear. The TCR sequence derives from a woman in her 50s with Graves' hyperthyroidism that later progressed to Graves' ophthalmopathy. Sample: blood. The CDR3 region has the DNA TGTGCCAGCAGTTTCGGGGTGGGCACTGAAGCTTTCTTT. Amino acids: CASSFGVGTEAFF.